The 5 T cell receptor beta chains reported below all come from one sample, sequenced in a study of cytomegalovirus exposure and HLA in healthy donors. Sequencing used immunoSEQ multiplex PCR; TCRdb keeps in-frame clones, though not all of them. The data show about 130,000 clones, with 89% seen just once and about 1.1% held by the top ten. The material sequenced was PBMCs. All receptors come from a woman aged 18-29 years in good health and CMV-seronegative.

Only one count was recorded for this clone. The chain uses TRBV30 and TRBJ2-5, with D tentatively TRBD2 (5 bases). This CDR3 region has 15 residues. CDR1 and CDR2 (germline): GTSNPN, SVGIG (reference sequence). Trimming removed 0 bases at V and 1 base at J, with 12 bases between. The CDR3 is CAWSVPAGLQETQYF. The CDR3 bases are TGTGCCTGGAGTGTACCGGCGGGCCTCCAAGAGACCCAGTACTTC.

The CDR3 nucleotides are TGTGCCAGCAGCTTAGATCCCTTGCGCCTTGAAGTGTTTTTT. It translates to CASSLDPLRLEVFF. The chain has TRBV11-2 and TRBJ2-2; D remains unclear. CDR3 length equals 14 residues. CDR1 and CDR2 from the germline V gene are SGHAT and FQNNGV. V gave up 0 bases and J gave up 15 bases, with 17 bases separating them.

The rearrangement links TRBV6-5 to TRBJ2-7, with 8 bases lining up with TRBD2. The CDR3 extends over 15 amino acids. The trim removed 6 bases at V and 2 bases at J, leaving 9 bases unmatched. Germline CDR1 MNHEY, CDR2 SVGAGI. CDR3 sequence (DNA): TGTGCCAGCAGCCTGACCGGGACTAGGACCTACGAGCAGTACTTC. It is translated as CASSLTGTRTYEQYF.

This chain links TRBV18 with TRBJ2-3, with TRBD1 matching over 8 bases. Trimming took 5 bases from V and 4 from J; bases not matched to a gene: 5. The CDR3 runs 14 residues. Germline V gene sequence: CDR1 KGHSH, CDR2 LQKENI. The CDR3 region has the DNA TGTGCCAGCTCAAGGACAGGGCCCCCAGATACGCAGTATTTT. This translates into CASSRTGPPDTQYF.

The CDR3, as DNA: TGTGCCAGCGAATGGAGGGGAGTAGGGTCTAATGAAAAACTGTTTTTT. Translation: CASEWRGVGSNEKLFF. J is TRBJ1-4 and V is TRBV2, with a tentative D call TRBD1 (5 bases). Trimming removed 8 bases at V and 3 bases at J, with 19 bases between. Germline-derived CDR1 and CDR2 are SNHLY and FYNNEI. There are 16 residues in the CDR3.